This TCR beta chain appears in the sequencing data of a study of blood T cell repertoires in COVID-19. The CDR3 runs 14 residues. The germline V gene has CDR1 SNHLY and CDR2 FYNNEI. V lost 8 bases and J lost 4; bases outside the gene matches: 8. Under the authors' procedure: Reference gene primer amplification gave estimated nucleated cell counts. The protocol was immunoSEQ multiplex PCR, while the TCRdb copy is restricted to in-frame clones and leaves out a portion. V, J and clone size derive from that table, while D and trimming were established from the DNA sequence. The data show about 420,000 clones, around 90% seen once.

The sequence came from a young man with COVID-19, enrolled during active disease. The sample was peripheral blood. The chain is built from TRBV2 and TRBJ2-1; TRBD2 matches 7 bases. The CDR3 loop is CASSPPGGYNEQFF. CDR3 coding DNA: TGTGCCAGCTCCCCTCCGGGAGGTTACAATGAGCAGTTCTTC.